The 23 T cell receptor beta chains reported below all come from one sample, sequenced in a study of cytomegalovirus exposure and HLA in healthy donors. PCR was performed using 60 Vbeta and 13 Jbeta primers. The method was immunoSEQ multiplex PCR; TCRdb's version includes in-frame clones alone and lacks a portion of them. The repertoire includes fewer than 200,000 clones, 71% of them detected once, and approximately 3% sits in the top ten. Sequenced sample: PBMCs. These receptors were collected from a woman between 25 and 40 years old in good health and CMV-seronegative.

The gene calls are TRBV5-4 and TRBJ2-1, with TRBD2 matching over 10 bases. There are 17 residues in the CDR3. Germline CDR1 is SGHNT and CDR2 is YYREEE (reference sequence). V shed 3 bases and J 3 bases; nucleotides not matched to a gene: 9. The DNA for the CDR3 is TGTGCCAGCAGCTCCGGGACTAGCGATTACTACTACAATGAGCAGTTCTTC. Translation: CASSSGTSDYYYNEQFF.

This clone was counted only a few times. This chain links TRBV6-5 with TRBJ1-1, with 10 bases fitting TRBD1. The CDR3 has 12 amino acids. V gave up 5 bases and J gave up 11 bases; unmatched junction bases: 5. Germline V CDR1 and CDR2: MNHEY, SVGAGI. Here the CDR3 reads CASSGDRGEAFF. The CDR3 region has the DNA TGTGCCAGCAGTGGGGACAGGGGTGAGGCTTTCTTT.

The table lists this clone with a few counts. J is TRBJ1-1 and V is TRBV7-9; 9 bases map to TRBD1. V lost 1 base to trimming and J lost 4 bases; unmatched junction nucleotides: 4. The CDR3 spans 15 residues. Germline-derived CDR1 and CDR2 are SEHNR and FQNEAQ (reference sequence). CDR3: CASSLVQGALTEAFF. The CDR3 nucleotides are TGTGCCAGCAGCTTAGTACAGGGGGCGCTCACTGAAGCTTTCTTT.

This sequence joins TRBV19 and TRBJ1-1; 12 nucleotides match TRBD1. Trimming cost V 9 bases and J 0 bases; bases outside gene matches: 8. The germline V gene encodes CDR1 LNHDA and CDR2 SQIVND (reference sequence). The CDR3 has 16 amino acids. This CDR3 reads CASLRGTGGLNTEAFF. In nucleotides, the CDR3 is TGTGCCAGCCTACGAGGGACAGGGGGCTTGAACACTGAAGCTTTCTTT. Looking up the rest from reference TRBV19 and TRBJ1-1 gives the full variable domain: DGGITQSPKYLFRKEGQNVTLSCEQNLNHDAMYWYRQDPGQGLRLIYYSQIVNDFQKGDIAEGYSVSREKKESFPLTVTSAQKNPTAFYLCASLRGTGGLNTEAFFGQGTRLTVV.

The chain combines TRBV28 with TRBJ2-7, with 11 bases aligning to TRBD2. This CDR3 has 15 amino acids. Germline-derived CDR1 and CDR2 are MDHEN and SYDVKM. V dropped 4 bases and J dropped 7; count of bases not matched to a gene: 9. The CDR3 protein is CASSYLLAGGVEQYF. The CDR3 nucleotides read TGTGCCAGCAGTTATCTTCTAGCGGGAGGTGTAGAGCAGTACTTC.

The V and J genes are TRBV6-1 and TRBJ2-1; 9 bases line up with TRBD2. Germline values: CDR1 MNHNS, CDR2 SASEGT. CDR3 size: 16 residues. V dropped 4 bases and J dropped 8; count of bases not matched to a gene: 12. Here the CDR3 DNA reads TGTGCCAGCAGTGCCCGTCCCGGGACTAGCTTCCATGAGCAGTTCTTC. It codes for CASSARPGTSFHEQFF.

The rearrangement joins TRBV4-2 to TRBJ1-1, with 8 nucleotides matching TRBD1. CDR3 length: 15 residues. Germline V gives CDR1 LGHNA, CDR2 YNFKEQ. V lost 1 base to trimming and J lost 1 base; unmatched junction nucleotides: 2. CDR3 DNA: TGTGCCAGCAGCCAAGGTCAGGGGGCGAACACTGAAGCTTTCTTT. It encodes CASSQGQGANTEAFF.

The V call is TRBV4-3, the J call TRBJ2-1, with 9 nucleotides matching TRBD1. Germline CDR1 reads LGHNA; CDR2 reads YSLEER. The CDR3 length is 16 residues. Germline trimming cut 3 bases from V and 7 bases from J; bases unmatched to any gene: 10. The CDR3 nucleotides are TGCGCCAGCAGCCATACAGCGGGACAGGGATATAATGAGCAGTTCTTC. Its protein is CASSHTAGQGYNEQFF.

The CDR3 protein is CASSFQGSPNTEAFF. CDR3 coding DNA: TGTGCCAGCAGCTTCCAGGGGAGCCCGAACACTGAAGCTTTCTTT. V is TRBV5-4 and J is TRBJ1-1; a weak D match, TRBD1 (6 bases). The CDR3 has 15 residues. The V gene lost 2 bases and the J gene lost 1 base, with 12 bases spanning the gap. The V gene's germline CDR1 is SGHNT and CDR2 YYREEE (reference sequence).

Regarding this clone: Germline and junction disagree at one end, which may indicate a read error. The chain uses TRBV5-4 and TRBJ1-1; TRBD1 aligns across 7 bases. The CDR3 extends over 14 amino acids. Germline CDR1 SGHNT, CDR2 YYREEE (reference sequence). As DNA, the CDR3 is TGTGCCAGCTTCCCCAGGGGGGCGAACGCTGAAGCTTTCTTT. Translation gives CASFPRGANAEAFF.

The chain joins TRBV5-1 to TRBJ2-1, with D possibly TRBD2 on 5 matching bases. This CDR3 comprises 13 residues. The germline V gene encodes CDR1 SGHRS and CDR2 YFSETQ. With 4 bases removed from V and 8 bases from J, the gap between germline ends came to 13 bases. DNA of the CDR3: TGCGCCAGCAGCCTCCGATCGGGGTATGAGCAGTTCTTC. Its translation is CASSLRSGYEQFF.

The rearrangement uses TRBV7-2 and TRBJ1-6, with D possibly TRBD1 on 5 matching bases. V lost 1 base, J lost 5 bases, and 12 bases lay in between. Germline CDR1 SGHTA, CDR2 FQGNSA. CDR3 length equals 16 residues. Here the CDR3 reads CASSLGIGANNSPLHF. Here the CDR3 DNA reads TGTGCCAGCAGCTTAGGGATAGGGGCGAATAATTCACCCCTCCACTTT.

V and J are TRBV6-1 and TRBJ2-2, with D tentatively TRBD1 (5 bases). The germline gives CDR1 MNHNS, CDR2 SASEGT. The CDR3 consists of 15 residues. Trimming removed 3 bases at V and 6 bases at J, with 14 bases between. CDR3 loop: CASSEHQGFAGELFF. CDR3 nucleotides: TGTGCCAGCAGTGAGCACCAGGGATTTGCCGGGGAGCTGTTTTTT.

DNA for the CDR3: TGTGCCTATACCGGGACATTCGTCGATGAGCAGTTCTTC. Its protein product is CAYTGTFVDEQFF. The chain carries TRBV30 and TRBJ2-1, with a possible D match to TRBD1 (6 bases). From germline, CDR1 is GTSNPN and CDR2 SVGIG (reference sequence). V was shortened by 7 bases and J by 8 bases, with 18 bases between the two germline ends. The CDR3 runs to 13 residues.

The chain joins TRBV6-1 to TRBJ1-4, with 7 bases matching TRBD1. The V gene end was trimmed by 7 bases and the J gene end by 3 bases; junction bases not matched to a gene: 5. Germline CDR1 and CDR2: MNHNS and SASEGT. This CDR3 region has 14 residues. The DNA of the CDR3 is TGTGCCAGCACCGGGACAGTGGCTAATGAAAAACTGTTTTTT. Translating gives CASTGTVANEKLFF.

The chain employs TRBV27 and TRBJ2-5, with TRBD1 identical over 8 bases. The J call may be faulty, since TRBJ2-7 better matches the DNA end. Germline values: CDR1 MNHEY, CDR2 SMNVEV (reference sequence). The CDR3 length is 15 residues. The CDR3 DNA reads TGTGCCAGCAGTTTTTTACAGGGGGGTTTTTACGAGCAGTACTTC. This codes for CASSFLQGGFYEQYF.

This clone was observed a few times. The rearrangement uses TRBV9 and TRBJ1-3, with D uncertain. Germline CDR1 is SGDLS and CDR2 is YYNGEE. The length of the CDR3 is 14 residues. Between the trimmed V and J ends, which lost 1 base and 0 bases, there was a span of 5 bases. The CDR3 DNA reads TGTGCCAGCAGCGTACAGGCCTCTGGAAACACCATATATTTT. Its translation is CASSVQASGNTIYF.

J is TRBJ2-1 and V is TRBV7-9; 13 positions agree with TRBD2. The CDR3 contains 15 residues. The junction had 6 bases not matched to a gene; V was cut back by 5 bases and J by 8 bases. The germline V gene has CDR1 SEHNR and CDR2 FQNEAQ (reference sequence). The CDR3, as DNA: TGTGCCAGCAGCCGAACTAGCGGGGGGGCAGATGAGCAGTTCTTC. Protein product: CASSRTSGGADEQFF. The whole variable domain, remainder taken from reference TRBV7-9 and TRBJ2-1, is DTGVSQNPRHKITKRGQNVTFRCDPISEHNRLYWYRQTLGQGPEFLTYFQNEAQLEKSRLLSDRFSAERPKGSFSTLEIQRTEQGDSAMYLCASSRTSGGADEQFFGPGTRLTVL.

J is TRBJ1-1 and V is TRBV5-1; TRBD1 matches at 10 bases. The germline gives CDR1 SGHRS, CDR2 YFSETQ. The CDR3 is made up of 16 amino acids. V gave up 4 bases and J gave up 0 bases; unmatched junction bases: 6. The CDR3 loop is CASSLGQGVMNTEAFF. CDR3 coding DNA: TGCGCCAGCAGCCTAGGACAGGGGGTGATGAACACTGAAGCTTTCTTT.

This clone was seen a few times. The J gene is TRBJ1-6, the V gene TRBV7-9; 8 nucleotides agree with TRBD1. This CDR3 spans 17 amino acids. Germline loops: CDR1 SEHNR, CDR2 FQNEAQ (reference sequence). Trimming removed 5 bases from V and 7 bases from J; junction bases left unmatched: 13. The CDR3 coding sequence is TGTGCCAGCAGCCCGTCATTCGGACAGGGACTAAATTCACCCCTCCACTTT. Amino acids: CASSPSFGQGLNSPLHF.

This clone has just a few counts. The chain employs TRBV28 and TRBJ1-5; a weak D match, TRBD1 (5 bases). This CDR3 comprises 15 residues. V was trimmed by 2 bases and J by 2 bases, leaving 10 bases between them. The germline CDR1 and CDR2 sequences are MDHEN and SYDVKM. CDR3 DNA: TGTGCCAGCAGTTTAGAGCTAGGGGGCAATCAGCCCCAGCATTTT. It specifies CASSLELGGNQPQHF.

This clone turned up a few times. The CDR3 region is CASSTRLADLHYEQYF. The CDR3 DNA sequence: TGTGCCAGTAGTACCCGACTAGCGGACTTACACTACGAGCAGTACTTC. The chain joins TRBV19 to TRBJ2-7, with 9 bases aligning to TRBD2. This CDR3 contains 16 residues. The V segment lost 4 bases and the J segment 3 bases; nucleotides outside the gene matches: 10. Looked up from germline, CDR1 is LNHDA and CDR2 is SQIVND (reference sequence). The whole variable domain, filled in from reference TRBV19 and TRBJ2-7, reads DGGITQSPKYLFRKEGQNVTLSCEQNLNHDAMYWYRQDPGQGLRLIYYSQIVNDFQKGDIAEGYSVSREKKESFPLTVTSAQKNPTAFYLCASSTRLADLHYEQYFGPGTRLTVT.

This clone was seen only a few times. The CDR3 is CASSHGQGSPLHF. In DNA, the CDR3 is TGCGCCAGCAGCCATGGACAGGGTTCACCCCTCCACTTT. The V call is TRBV4-3, the J call TRBJ1-6, with 8 bases lining up with TRBD1. This CDR3 comprises 13 residues. The V segment lost 3 bases and the J segment 9 bases; nucleotides outside the gene matches: 1. CDR1 and CDR2 (germline): LGHNA, YSLEER.